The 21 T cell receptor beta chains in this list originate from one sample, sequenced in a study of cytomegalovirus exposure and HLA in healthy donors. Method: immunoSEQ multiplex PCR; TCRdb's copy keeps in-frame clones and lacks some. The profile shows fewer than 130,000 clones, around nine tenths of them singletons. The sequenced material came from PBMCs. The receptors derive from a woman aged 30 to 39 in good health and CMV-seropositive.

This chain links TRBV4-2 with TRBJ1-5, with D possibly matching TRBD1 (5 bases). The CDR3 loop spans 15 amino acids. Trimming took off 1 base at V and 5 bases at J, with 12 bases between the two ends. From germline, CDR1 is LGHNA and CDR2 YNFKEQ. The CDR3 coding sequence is TGTGCCAGCAGCCAAGTAAGGCAGGGATATCAGCCCCAGCATTTT. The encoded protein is CASSQVRQGYQPQHF.

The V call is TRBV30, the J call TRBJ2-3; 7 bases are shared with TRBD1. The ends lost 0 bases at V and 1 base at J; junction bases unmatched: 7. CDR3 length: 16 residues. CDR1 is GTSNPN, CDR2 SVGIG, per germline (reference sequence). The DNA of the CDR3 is TGTGCCTGGAGTGTCAGACAGGGCCTCGGCACAGATACGCAGTATTTT. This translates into CAWSVRQGLGTDTQYF. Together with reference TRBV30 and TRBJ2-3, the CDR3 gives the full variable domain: SQTIHQWPATLVQPVGSPLSLECTVEGTSNPNLYWYRQAAGRGLQLLFYSVGIGQISSEVPQNLSASRPQDRQFILSSKKLLLSDSGFYLCAWSVRQGLGTDTQYFGPGTRLTVL.

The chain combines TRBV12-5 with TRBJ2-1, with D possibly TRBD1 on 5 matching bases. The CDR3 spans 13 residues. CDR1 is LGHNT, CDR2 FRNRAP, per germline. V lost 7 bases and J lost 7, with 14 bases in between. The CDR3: CASAWGRGNEQFF. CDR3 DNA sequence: TGTGCTAGTGCCTGGGGCCGCGGTAATGAGCAGTTCTTC.

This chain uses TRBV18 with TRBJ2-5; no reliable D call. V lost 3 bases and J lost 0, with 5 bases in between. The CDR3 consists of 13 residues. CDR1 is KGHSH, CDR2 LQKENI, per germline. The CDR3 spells CASSPADQETQYF. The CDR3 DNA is TGTGCCAGCTCACCGGCCGACCAAGAGACCCAGTACTTC.

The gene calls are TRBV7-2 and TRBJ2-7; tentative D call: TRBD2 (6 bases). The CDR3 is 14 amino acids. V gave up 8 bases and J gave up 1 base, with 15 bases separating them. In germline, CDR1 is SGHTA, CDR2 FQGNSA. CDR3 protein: CASGGSSSSYEQYF. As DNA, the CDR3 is TGTGCCAGCGGGGGGTCTTCTTCATCCTACGAGCAGTACTTC.

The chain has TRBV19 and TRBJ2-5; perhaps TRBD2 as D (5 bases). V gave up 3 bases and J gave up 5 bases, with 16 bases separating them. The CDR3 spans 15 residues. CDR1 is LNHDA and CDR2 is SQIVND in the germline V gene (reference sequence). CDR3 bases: TGTGCCAGTAGTATTTGGACGCCGGGATCGGAGACCCAGTACTTC. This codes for CASSIWTPGSETQYF.

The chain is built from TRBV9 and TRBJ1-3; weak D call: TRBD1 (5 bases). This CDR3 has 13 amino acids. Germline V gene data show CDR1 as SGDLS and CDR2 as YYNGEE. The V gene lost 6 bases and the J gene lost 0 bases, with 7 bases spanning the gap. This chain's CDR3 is CASKGVSGNTIYF. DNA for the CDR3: TGTGCCAGCAAAGGGGTCTCTGGAAACACCATATATTTT.

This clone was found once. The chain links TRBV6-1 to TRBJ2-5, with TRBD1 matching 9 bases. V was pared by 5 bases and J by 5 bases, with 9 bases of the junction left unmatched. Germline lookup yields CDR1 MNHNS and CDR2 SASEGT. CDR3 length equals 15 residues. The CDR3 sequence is CASSLRDRAGETQYF. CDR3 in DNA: TGTGCCAGCAGTCTCCGGGACAGGGCAGGGGAGACCCAGTACTTC.

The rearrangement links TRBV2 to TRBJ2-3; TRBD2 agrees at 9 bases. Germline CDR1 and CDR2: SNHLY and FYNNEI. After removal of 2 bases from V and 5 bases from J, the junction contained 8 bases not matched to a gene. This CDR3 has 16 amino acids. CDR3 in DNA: TGTGCCAGCAGTGAACGGGTAGCGGGGGTGGAAGATACGCAGTATTTT. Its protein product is CASSERVAGVEDTQYF.

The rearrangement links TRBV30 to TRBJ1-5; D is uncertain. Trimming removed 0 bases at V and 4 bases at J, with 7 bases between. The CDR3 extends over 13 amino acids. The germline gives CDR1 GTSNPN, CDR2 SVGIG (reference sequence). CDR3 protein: CAWSVYGNQPQHF. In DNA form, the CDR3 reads TGTGCCTGGAGTGTATACGGTAATCAGCCCCAGCATTTT.

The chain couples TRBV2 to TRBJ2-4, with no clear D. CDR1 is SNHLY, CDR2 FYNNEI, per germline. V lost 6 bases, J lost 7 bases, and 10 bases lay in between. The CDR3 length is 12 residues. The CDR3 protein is CASSPAVNIQYF. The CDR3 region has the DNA TGTGCCAGCAGCCCGGCGGTCAACATTCAGTACTTC.

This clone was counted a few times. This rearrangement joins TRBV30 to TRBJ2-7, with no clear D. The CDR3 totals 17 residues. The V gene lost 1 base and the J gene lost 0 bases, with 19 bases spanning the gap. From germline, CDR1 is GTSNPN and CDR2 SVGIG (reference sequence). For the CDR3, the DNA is TGTGCCTGGAGTGCTCTACCTTCATGGGCCGCCTCCTACGAGCAGTACTTC. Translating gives CAWSALPSWAASYEQYF.

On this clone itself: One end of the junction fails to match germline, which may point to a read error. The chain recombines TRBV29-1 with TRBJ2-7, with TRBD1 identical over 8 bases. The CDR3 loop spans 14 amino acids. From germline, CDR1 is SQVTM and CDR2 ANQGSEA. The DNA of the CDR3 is TGCAGCGTCGAAGTCGGGACAGGAGTTGGCGAGCAGTACTTC. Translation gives CSVEVGTGVGEQYF.

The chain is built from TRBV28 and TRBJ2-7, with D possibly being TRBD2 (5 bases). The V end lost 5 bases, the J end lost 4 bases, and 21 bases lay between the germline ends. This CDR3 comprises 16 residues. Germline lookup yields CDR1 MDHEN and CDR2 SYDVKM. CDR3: CASSTPLEKHGYEQYF. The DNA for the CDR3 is TGTGCCAGCAGTACCCCACTAGAGAAGCATGGGTACGAGCAGTACTTC.

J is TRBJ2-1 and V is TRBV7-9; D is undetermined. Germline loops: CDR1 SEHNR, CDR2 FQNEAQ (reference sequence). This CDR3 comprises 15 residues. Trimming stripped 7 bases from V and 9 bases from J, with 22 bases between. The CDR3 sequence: CASTSPVGILGEQFF. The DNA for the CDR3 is TGTGCCAGCACCTCCCCCGTCGGTATACTCGGTGAGCAGTTCTTC.

CDR3 sequence (DNA): TGTGCCAGCAGCGTAGTGGACAGGGGTTTATCAGATACGCAGTATTTT. It specifies CASSVVDRGLSDTQYF. This sequence joins TRBV9 and TRBJ2-3; 9 bases align to TRBD1. J was trimmed by 4 bases and V by 0 bases; bases with no gene match: 6. The CDR3 has 16 amino acids. Germline lookup yields CDR1 SGDLS and CDR2 YYNGEE.

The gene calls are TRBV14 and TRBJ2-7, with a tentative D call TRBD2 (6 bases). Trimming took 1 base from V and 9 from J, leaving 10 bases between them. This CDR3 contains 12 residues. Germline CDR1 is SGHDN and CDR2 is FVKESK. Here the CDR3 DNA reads TGTGCCAGCAGCCAAGTCCGGGAGAGGCAGTACTTC. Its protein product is CASSQVRERQYF.

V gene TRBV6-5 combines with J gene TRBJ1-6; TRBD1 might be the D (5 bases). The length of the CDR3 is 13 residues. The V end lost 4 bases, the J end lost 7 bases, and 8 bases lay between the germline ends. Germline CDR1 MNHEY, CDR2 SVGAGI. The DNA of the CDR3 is TGTGCCAGCAGTTCTCAGGGAAATTCACCCCTCCACTTT. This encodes CASSSQGNSPLHF.

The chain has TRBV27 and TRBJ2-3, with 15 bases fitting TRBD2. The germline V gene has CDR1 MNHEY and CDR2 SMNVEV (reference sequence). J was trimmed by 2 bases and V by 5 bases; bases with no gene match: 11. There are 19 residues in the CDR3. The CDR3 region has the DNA TGTGCCAGCAGTCGCTGGACTAGCGGGGGGGCCGGGTCCACAGATACGCAGTATTTT. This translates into CASSRWTSGGAGSTDTQYF.

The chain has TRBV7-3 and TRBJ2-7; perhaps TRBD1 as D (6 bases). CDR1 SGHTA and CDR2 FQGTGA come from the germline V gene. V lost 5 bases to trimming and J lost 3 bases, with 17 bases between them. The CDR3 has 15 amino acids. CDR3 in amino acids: CASSPPSSDSYEQYF. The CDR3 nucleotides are TGTGCCAGCAGCCCCCCCAGCTCGGACAGCTACGAGCAGTACTTC.

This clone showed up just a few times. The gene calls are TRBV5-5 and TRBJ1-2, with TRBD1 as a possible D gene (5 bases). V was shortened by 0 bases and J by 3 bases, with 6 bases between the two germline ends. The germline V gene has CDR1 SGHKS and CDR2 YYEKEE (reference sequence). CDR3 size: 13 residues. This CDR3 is CASSLGQHYGYTF. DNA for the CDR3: TGTGCCAGCAGCTTGGGACAGCACTATGGCTACACCTTC.